This passage covers 32 T cell receptor beta chains from one sample sequenced in a study of a mutant IDH1 vaccine in newly diagnosed glioma. Data came from immunoSEQ multiplex PCR; TCRdb stores just in-frame clones and leaves some out. The sample contains 40,000 to 55,000 clones, over 65% of which appear only once. The sample's time point: week 35, safety follow-up. The content of each vaccine dose was 300 ug of mutant IDH1 20-mer peptide, and topical imiquimod accompanied it. For these receptors, no antigen is known. Material: PBMCs, obtained from a glioma patient whose treatment included an IDH1 peptide vaccine. The receptor source for this set is a man aged 40-49 years with glioma.

The chain recombines TRBV15 with TRBJ2-1; 9 bases agree with TRBD2. CDR3 length: 17 residues. V lost 0 bases to trimming and J lost 9 bases; unmatched junction nucleotides: 12. Germline CDR1 LNHNV, CDR2 YYDKDF (reference sequence). CDR3 protein: CATSRDRAAGGKGEQFF. The CDR3 DNA is TGTGCCACCAGCAGAGATCGGGCGGCGGGAGGGAAGGGTGAGCAGTTCTTC.

This clone has only a few counts. The chain is built from TRBV12-1 and TRBJ2-7; the table's TRBD1 call for D was not verified on the DNA. TRBV12-1 is marked as a pseudogene. CDR3 size: 14 residues. The CDR3 is CASSFRTGGNEQYV. CDR3 coding DNA: TGTGCCAGCAGCTTTAGGACAGGGGGCAACGAGCAGTACGTC.

This chain links TRBV30 with TRBJ2-2, with 9 bases matching TRBD1. The CDR3 runs to 19 residues. Germline V gene sequence: CDR1 GTSNPN, CDR2 SVGIG (reference sequence). Trimming removed 4 bases from V and 8 bases from J; junction bases left unmatched: 23. This chain's CDR3 is CAWINRDRAPLAKRGELFF. CDR3 nucleotide sequence: TGTGCCTGGATTAACCGGGACAGGGCCCCCCTTGCGAAAAGGGGGGAGCTGTTTTTT.

V usage is TRBV27 and J usage is TRBJ1-6, with no clear D. Germline-derived CDR1 and CDR2 are MNHEY and SMNVEV (reference sequence). The ends were cut back, 0 bases at V and 9 bases at J, with 12 bases in the middle. The CDR3 consists of 15 residues. The CDR3 DNA reads as TGTGCCAGCAGTTTATCGTCGGGGTTCGGTTCACCCCTCCACTTT. Translating it yields CASSLSSGFGSPLHF.

This chain links TRBV4-1 with TRBJ2-1; 7 bases align to TRBD1. The CDR3 has 19 amino acids. V lost 1 base and J lost 7; bases outside the gene matches: 19. Germline values: CDR1 MGHRA, CDR2 YSYEKL. The CDR3 nucleotides are TGCGCCAGCAGCCAAGCTGAGGGACAGATGGAGATGGCACCTAATGAGCAGTTCTTC. This translates into CASSQAEGQMEMAPNEQFF.

The table lists this clone with a count of one. The chain is built from TRBV11-2 and TRBJ1-3, with a tentative D call TRBD1 (5 bases). In germline, CDR1 is SGHAT, CDR2 FQNNGV. The CDR3 spans 14 residues. V shed 6 bases and J shed 4 bases, with 13 bases lying between them. CDR3 nucleotide sequence: TGTGCCAGCAGGCTCTCGGGGGTCGGAAACACCATATATTTT. Its translation: CASRLSGVGNTIYF.

This sequence joins TRBV27 and TRBJ1-1; a possible D gene is TRBD1 (5 bases). Trimming removed 4 bases from V and 3 bases from J, with 12 bases in between. This CDR3 has 14 residues. Germline V gene sequence: CDR1 MNHEY, CDR2 SMNVEV (reference sequence). The CDR3 spells CASSSPGSYTEAFF. In DNA form, the CDR3 reads TGTGCCAGCAGTTCCCCAGGGAGCTACACTGAAGCTTTCTTT.

By share of the sample, this clone is large. The chain joins TRBV27 to TRBJ2-7; TRBD1 aligns across 8 bases. The J segment lost 4 bases and the V segment lost 0 bases, leaving 8 bases of the junction unmatched. Germline V gene lookup returns CDR1 MNHEY and CDR2 SMNVEV (reference sequence). The CDR3 runs 16 residues. The CDR3 sequence: CASSLSLPGGWYEQYF. In DNA form, the CDR3 reads TGTGCCAGCAGTTTATCGTTGCCAGGGGGCTGGTACGAGCAGTACTTC.

The chain recombines TRBV23-1 with TRBJ2-4, with a weak D call TRBD1 (5 bases). TRBV23-1 belongs to the ORF category, with a function that is uncertain. V shed 8 bases and J shed 8 bases, with 16 bases lying between them. The CDR3 sequence is 13 residues long. For the CDR3, the DNA is TGCGCCAGCTCGTCACCAGGGATGGACATTCAGTACTTC. This codes for CASSSPGMDIQYF.

This rearrangement joins TRBV4-3 to TRBJ1-1; D remains unclear. The CDR3 runs to 13 residues. Trimming removed 5 bases from V and 1 base from J, with 8 bases in between. The germline gives CDR1 LGHNA, CDR2 YSLEER. This CDR3 reads CASSYASNTEAFF. CDR3 coding DNA: TGCGCCAGCAGCTATGCATCGAACACTGAAGCTTTCTTT.

This clone has just one count. The rearrangement uses TRBV5-4 and TRBJ2-1; maybe TRBD1 (6 bases). V lost 3 bases and J 0 bases, leaving 16 bases between the germline ends. CDR1 and CDR2 from the germline V gene are SGHNT and YYREEE (reference sequence). CDR3 length equals 17 residues. CDR3 residues: CASSSGTPVSSYNEQFF. The CDR3 DNA reads as TGTGCCAGCAGCTCCGGGACACCCGTTAGCTCCTACAATGAGCAGTTCTTC.

This chain joins TRBV19 and TRBJ1-2, with D tentatively TRBD1 (6 bases). This CDR3 region has 14 residues. The ends were cut back, 5 bases at V and 3 bases at J, with 13 bases in the middle. CDR1 and CDR2 from the germline V gene are LNHDA and SQIVND (reference sequence). CDR3 coding DNA: TGTGCCAGTAGTTCAGAGACAGGACACTATGGCTACACCTTC. Its translation is CASSSETGHYGYTF.

This clone was observed a handful of times. CDR3 DNA sequence: TGCAGCGGGCAGGGTGTAGCCGGCTACACCTTC. It specifies CSGQGVAGYTF. V is TRBV29-1 and J is TRBJ1-2; weak D call: TRBD1 (5 bases). The CDR3 is 11 amino acids. The germline V gene has CDR1 SQVTM and CDR2 ANQGSEA. The germline V and J ends were trimmed by 7 bases and 8 bases, with 14 bases remaining between them.

The chain recombines TRBV10-3 with TRBJ1-4; possibly TRBD1 for D (6 bases). The CDR3 is 14 amino acids. Trimming removed 3 bases at V and 6 bases at J, with 11 bases between. The germline CDR1 and CDR2 sequences are ENHRY and SYGVKD. DNA for the CDR3: TGTGCCATCAGTGATGGGGGCGGGGATGAAAAACTGTTTTTT. This gives the protein CAISDGGGDEKLFF.

This clone was seen more than once but under ten times. The chain employs TRBV7-7 and TRBJ2-5; possible D gene TRBD2, 5 bases. V lost 5 bases and J lost 7, with 11 bases in between. Germline V lookup: CDR1 SSHAT, CDR2 FNYEAQ (reference sequence). The CDR3 spans 12 residues. The CDR3 coding sequence is TGTGCCAGCAGCCCCTCGGCGGGGACCCAGTACTTC. This translates into CASSPSAGTQYF. Looking up the rest from reference TRBV7-7 and TRBJ2-5 gives the full variable domain: GAGVSQSPRYKVTKRGQDVTLRCDPISSHATLYWYQQALGQGPEFLTYFNYEAQPDKSGLPSDRFSAERPEGSISTLTIQRTEQRDSAMYRCASSPSAGTQYFGPGTRLLVL.

This clone has only a few counts. This chain links TRBV25-1 with TRBJ1-3; perhaps TRBD1 as D (5 bases). Trimming cost V 1 base and J 0 bases, with 10 bases left between them. CDR3 size: 16 residues. The germline V gene encodes CDR1 MGHDK and CDR2 SYGVNS. CDR3: CASSELEDNSGNTIYF. The CDR3, as DNA: TGTGCCAGCAGTGAATTAGAGGACAACTCTGGAAACACCATATATTTT.

V is TRBV4-1 and J is TRBJ1-3, with D perhaps matching TRBD1 (6 bases). Between the trimmed V and J ends, which lost 4 bases and 4 bases, there was a span of 14 bases. The CDR3 covers 15 residues. CDR1 is MGHRA, CDR2 YSYEKL, per germline. The CDR3 bases are TGCGCCAGCAGCCCCAGGGGACCGTTCGGAAACACCATATATTTT. It yields the protein CASSPRGPFGNTIYF.

V usage is TRBV5-6 and J usage is TRBJ2-1; 9 nucleotides match TRBD2. The V gene's germline CDR1 is SGHDT and CDR2 YYEEEE. Trimming removed 4 bases from V and 4 bases from J; junction bases left unmatched: 9. The CDR3 consists of 16 residues. The CDR3: CASSPRLADAYNEQFF. As DNA, the CDR3 is TGTGCCAGCAGCCCAAGACTAGCGGATGCGTACAATGAGCAGTTCTTC.

V gene TRBV5-8 combines with J gene TRBJ2-3; D is possibly TRBD2 (6 bases). Germline lookup yields CDR1 SGHTS and CDR2 YDEGEE. The ends were cut back, 3 bases at V and 4 bases at J, with 18 bases in the middle. This CDR3 region has 16 residues. The CDR3 here is CASSSTRNSGPDTQYF. The CDR3 nucleotides are TGTGCCAGCAGCTCGACTAGGAATTCCGGCCCAGATACGCAGTATTTT.

The rearrangement joins TRBV6-7 to TRBJ2-2, with 8 bases matching TRBD2. TRBV6-7 is recorded as an ORF, its role being uncertain. Germline trimming cut 9 bases from V and 0 bases from J; bases unmatched to any gene: 6. The CDR3 has 15 amino acids. For the CDR3, the DNA is TGTGCCAGTCTAGAGACTAGCGCGAACACCGGGGAGCTGTTTTTT. It encodes CASLETSANTGELFF.

The chain has TRBV19 and TRBJ2-3; 9 nucleotides align to TRBD2. Germline V lookup: CDR1 LNHDA, CDR2 SQIVND (reference sequence). The CDR3 runs to 17 residues. The V and J ends lost 3 bases and 3 bases, in that order; junction bases with no gene match: 10. The CDR3 here is CASSMVLAGAGTDTQYF. The DNA for the CDR3 is TGTGCCAGTAGTATGGTTTTAGCGGGGGCTGGTACAGATACGCAGTATTTT.

V is TRBV4-2 and J is TRBJ1-5, with 7 bases aligning to TRBD1. The CDR3 contains 16 residues. The trim removed 1 base at V and 0 bases at J, leaving 3 bases unmatched. Germline V gene lookup returns CDR1 LGHNA and CDR2 YNFKEQ. CDR3: CASSQGRGDSNQPQHF. CDR3 nucleotides: TGTGCCAGCAGCCAAGGCAGGGGGGATAGCAATCAGCCCCAGCATTTT.

This rearrangement joins TRBV10-3 to TRBJ2-7, with 8 bases lining up with TRBD2. Germline CDR1 is ENHRY and CDR2 is SYGVKD. The CDR3 is 12 amino acids. With 8 bases clipped from V and 6 bases from J, the junction kept 6 bases outside the gene matches. This chain's CDR3 is CAIGLAGVEQYF. The CDR3 bases are TGTGCCATCGGGCTAGCGGGCGTCGAGCAGTACTTC.

The chain has TRBV9 and TRBJ1-1; D remains ambiguous. Trimming stripped 2 bases from V and 3 bases from J, with 5 bases between. In germline, CDR1 is SGDLS, CDR2 YYNGEE. The CDR3 spans 12 residues. In DNA, the CDR3 is TGTGCCAGCAGCGTGATCGACACTGAAGCTTTCTTT. Its protein product is CASSVIDTEAFF.

The chain joins TRBV28 to TRBJ2-5; D gene unclear. V lost 4 bases, J lost 5 bases, and 14 bases lay in between. The CDR3 contains 14 residues. Germline V gene data show CDR1 as MDHEN and CDR2 as SYDVKM. In nucleotides, the CDR3 is TGTGCCAGCAGTTCCCCCGGCAGGCTGGAGACCCAGTACTTC. It yields the protein CASSSPGRLETQYF.

This chain joins TRBV10-3 and TRBJ1-1; TRBD1 is a possible D gene (5 bases). This CDR3 is 15 amino acids long. Germline V gene lookup returns CDR1 ENHRY and CDR2 SYGVKD. V lost 0 bases and J lost 4, with 12 bases in between. The CDR3 DNA sequence: TGTGCCATCAGTGAGTCGAAGGGGTCGGGCACTGAAGCTTTCTTT. It specifies CAISESKGSGTEAFF.

This chain uses TRBV9 with TRBJ2-1; D is perhaps TRBD1 or TRBD2 (5 bases each). The CDR3 contains 15 residues. Germline CDR1 reads SGDLS; CDR2 reads YYNGEE. V shed 6 bases and J shed 8 bases, with 21 bases lying between them. The CDR3 loop reads CASTKLGTEVDEQFF. The CDR3 nucleotides read TGTGCCAGCACCAAACTCGGGACGGAGGTGGATGAGCAGTTCTTC. The full variable domain, with the rest looked up from reference TRBV9 and TRBJ2-1, is DSGVTQTPKHLITATGQRVTLRCSPRSGDLSVYWYQQSLDQGLQFLIQYYNGEERAKGNILERFSAQQFPDLHSELNLSSLELGDSALYFCASTKLGTEVDEQFFGPGTRLTVL.

The CDR3 protein is CASSALADTYNEQFF. In DNA form, the CDR3 reads TGTGCCAGCAGCGCCCTAGCGGATACCTACAATGAGCAGTTCTTC. The chain combines TRBV9 with TRBJ2-1; 7 bases fit TRBD2. Germline lookup yields CDR1 SGDLS and CDR2 YYNGEE. V gave up 3 bases and J gave up 2 bases; unmatched junction bases: 5. The CDR3 extends over 15 amino acids.

This clone was observed a few times. The V call is TRBV4-1, the J call TRBJ2-7, with 12 bases fitting TRBD2. The CDR3 runs to 15 residues. V trimming: 0 bases; J trimming: 6 bases; junction bases outside the gene matches: 3. Looked up from germline, CDR1 is MGHRA and CDR2 is YSYEKL. Written as DNA, the CDR3 is TGCGCCAGCAGCCAAGATCTAGCGGGAGGGCGCGAGCAGTACTTC. This gives the protein CASSQDLAGGREQYF.

The V and J genes are TRBV29-1 and TRBJ1-2; D call uncertain. The CDR3 sequence is 14 residues long. Trimming cost V 4 bases and J 4 bases, with 16 bases left between them. Germline V CDR1 and CDR2: SQVTM, ANQGSEA. This CDR3 is CSVGGEVAGYGYTF. As DNA, the CDR3 is TGCAGCGTTGGAGGAGAAGTGGCAGGCTATGGCTACACCTTC.

The chain is built from TRBV7-9 and TRBJ2-5; TRBD1 or TRBD2 may be the D gene (5 bases each). The CDR3 consists of 13 residues. CDR1 is SEHNR, CDR2 FQNEAQ, per germline (reference sequence). Trimming cost V 7 bases and J 4 bases, with 13 bases left between them. The CDR3 here is CASTPGAGETQYF. CDR3 DNA: TGTGCCAGCACCCCCGGGGCAGGAGAGACCCAGTACTTC.

The rearrangement joins TRBV5-8 to TRBJ2-7; TRBD2 matches at 8 bases. The CDR3 covers 13 residues. The V segment lost 0 bases and the J segment 8 bases; nucleotides outside the gene matches: 4. Looked up from germline, CDR1 is SGHTS and CDR2 is YDEGEE. The CDR3 region has the DNA TGTGCCAGCAGCTTGGGACGGGAGGGAAAGCAGTACTTC. This codes for CASSLGREGKQYF.